This T cell receptor (beta chain) appears in the sequencing data of a study of Graves' ophthalmopathy and Graves' hyperthyroidism. The study's findings and limits: Most clonotypes expanded in thyroid above 0.001 frequency were present in blood too.

Germline V gene lookup returns CDR1 SGHAT and CDR2 FQDESV (reference sequence). The CDR3 covers 19 residues. V gave up 5 bases and J gave up 0 bases; unmatched junction bases: 14. Amplification from RNA transcripts yielded the TCR beta CDR3 regions. An opening RT-PCR round employed HTBI primers and preceded a second-round multiplex PCR. TCRdb recomputed calls from the multiplex PCR reads with MiXCR, one row per CDR3 protein. The sample contains about 340,000 distinct CDR3 sequences, about a sixth of which appear only once. On this clonotype: Its cognate antigen is unknown.

Sequences were obtained from peripheral blood. The receptor was derived from an adult man with Graves' ophthalmopathy. The chain is built from TRBV11-1 and TRBJ2-7; TRBD2 matches at 12 bases. CDR3 sequence (DNA): TGTGCCAGCAGCCGTGGACTAGCGGGGACCCTCGCCCTCTCCTACGAGCAGTACTTC. Translated, it gives CASSRGLAGTLALSYEQYF.